This T cell receptor beta chain was found in a study of shared clonotypes between healthy human individuals. CDR1 is SQVTM, CDR2 ANQGSEA, per germline. The CDR3 contains 14 residues. V was shortened by 6 bases and J by 4 bases, with 18 bases between the two germline ends. TCRdb keeps only in-frame clones here, not all; method: immunoSEQ multiplex PCR. Here the sample spans about 2.4 million clones, roughly nine tenths being singletons. Study-level results: Around 4.7% was the fraction of naive CD4 clonotypes found shared across several donors. Rarefaction revealed incomplete sorted-subset sequencing despite large depth. The generation probabilities recorded for non-shared clonotypes fell below those of clonotypes shared by all four donors.

With respect to this clone: The antigen is undetermined.

The rearrangement joins TRBV29-1 to TRBJ2-5, with D possibly TRBD1 on 6 matching bases. The source material was naive CD4+ T cells sorted from blood. The subset is: CD45RA+ positively selected. This receptor was identified in a man in his late teens or twenties in good health. CDR3 sequence: CSVDEQGWGETQYF. DNA for the CDR3: TGCAGCGTGGATGAACAGGGCTGGGGAGAGACCCAGTACTTC. The full variable domain, completed using reference TRBV29-1 and TRBJ2-5, is SAVISQKPSRDICQRGTSLTIQCQVDSQVTMMFWYRQQPGQSLTLIATANQGSEATYESGFVIDKFPISRPNLTFSTLTVSNMSPEDSSIYLCSVDEQGWGETQYFGPGTRLLVL.